These 24 T cell receptor beta chains originate from one sample sequenced in a study of T-cell memory formation after mild COVID-19. TCRdb reanalysed the 5' RACE reads using MiXCR and keeps one entry per CDR3 protein. Among about 200,000 distinct CDR3 sequences listed, approximately 10% were seen once. The sequencing input was PBMCs or a T cell subset sorted from them (not recorded which). Source of these receptors: a man aged 18 to 29 who had mild COVID-19 (a few samples of this study predate the infection). Cell type and time point are not known.

This clonotype was recorded many times. The CDR3 loop reads CASSYRGLDNEQFF. Written as DNA, the CDR3 is TGTGCCAGCAGCTACAGGGGTTTGGACAATGAGCAGTTCTTC. The gene calls are TRBV12-3 or TRBV12-4 and TRBJ2-1, with 7 bases identical to TRBD1. The CDR3 is made up of 14 amino acids. V was clipped by 6 bases and J by 5 bases; unmatched bases: 7.

The genes are TRBV5-1 and TRBJ2-3; 9 bases match TRBD2. CDR3 length: 15 amino acids. Germline values: CDR1 SGHRS, CDR2 YFSETQ. With 0 bases clipped from V and 4 bases from J, the junction kept 3 bases outside the gene matches. CDR3: CASSLAAGGPDTQYF. The DNA of the CDR3 is TGCGCCAGCAGCTTGGCGGCGGGGGGGCCAGATACGCAGTATTTT.

Many counts were recorded for this clonotype. The junction and the germline gene differ at one end; a read error may be behind it. The chain combines TRBV12-3 or TRBV12-4 with TRBJ1-2; D is unresolved. CDR3 size: 11 residues. For the CDR3, the DNA is TGTGCCAGCAGCTTAGTGGATGGCTACACCTTC. Translation gives CASSLVDGYTF.

This clonotype was counted only a few times. The chain links TRBV6-6 to TRBJ2-2, with D tentatively TRBD2 (6 bases). The germline V gene encodes CDR1 MNHNY and CDR2 SVGAGI (reference sequence). V was pared by 4 bases and J by 7 bases, with 7 bases between. The CDR3 runs 12 residues. The DNA of the CDR3 is TGTGCCAGCAGTTCTAGCGTCGGGGAGCTGTTTTTT. It is translated as CASSSSVGELFF.

This clonotype has a count of ten or more. The V and J genes are TRBV7-9 and TRBJ1-5; D unclear. The ends were cut back, 0 bases at V and 3 bases at J, with 18 bases in the middle. The germline gives CDR1 SEHNR, CDR2 FQNEAQ (reference sequence). The CDR3 totals 18 residues. The CDR3 region is CASSLAVDGPGYNQPQHF. CDR3 sequence (DNA): TGTGCCAGCAGCTTAGCTGTCGATGGGCCGGGGTACAATCAGCCCCAGCATTTT.

This chain joins TRBV19 and TRBJ1-5; TRBD1 aligns across 7 bases. The CDR3 covers 14 residues. Germline values: CDR1 LNHDA, CDR2 SQIVND (reference sequence). With 5 bases clipped from V and 4 bases from J, the junction kept 5 bases outside the gene matches. The CDR3 DNA sequence: TGTGCCAGTAGTCCAGGGGGGAAGAATCAGCCCCAGCATTTT. It yields the protein CASSPGGKNQPQHF.

This clonotype was counted only a few times. The chain couples TRBV7-2 to TRBJ2-2; TRBD2 matches 8 bases. Trimming cost V 3 bases and J 6 bases; bases outside gene matches: 6. The germline CDR1 and CDR2 sequences are SGHTA and FQGNSA. This CDR3 contains 15 residues. CDR3 sequence: CASSFRTSRAGELFF. The CDR3 DNA reads TGTGCCAGCAGCTTCAGGACTAGCAGGGCCGGGGAGCTGTTTTTT.

This clonotype was counted between two and nine times. This rearrangement joins TRBV4-2 to TRBJ2-1; D unresolved. The germline gives CDR1 LGHNA, CDR2 YNFKEQ. Trimming took 1 base from V and 1 from J, leaving 8 bases between them. The CDR3 is made up of 15 amino acids. CDR3 in amino acids: CASSQGAESYNEQFF. Written as DNA, the CDR3 is TGTGCCAGCAGCCAAGGTGCGGAGTCCTACAATGAGCAGTTCTTC.

This chain links TRBV16 with TRBJ2-7, with D maybe TRBD1 (6 bases). This CDR3 contains 13 residues. The V end lost 0 bases, the J end lost 6 bases, and 9 bases lay between the germline ends. CDR1 KGHSY and CDR2 FQNENV come from the germline V gene. DNA for the CDR3: TGTGCCAGCAGCCAATCGCTCAGGGGCGAGCAGTACTTC. Translated: CASSQSLRGEQYF.

The rearrangement joins TRBV5-1 to TRBJ1-1; 10 nucleotides line up with TRBD1. CDR1 SGHRS and CDR2 YFSETQ come from the germline V gene. Losses at the gene ends were 4 bases for V and 8 bases for J; bases not matched to a gene: 5. This CDR3 contains 13 residues. The CDR3 nucleotides read TGCGCCAGCAGCGACCGGGACAGGGGAGAAGCTTTCTTT. Its protein is CASSDRDRGEAFF.

The V gene is TRBV5-1, the J gene TRBJ2-1, with no clear D. Trimming pared 1 base from V and 9 bases from J, leaving 14 bases between. There are 14 residues in the CDR3. Looked up from germline, CDR1 is SGHRS and CDR2 is YFSETQ. CDR3 in DNA: TGCGCCAGCAGCTTGCTACAGTCCAACTCTGAGCAGTTCTTC. It translates to CASSLLQSNSEQFF.

The chain is built from TRBV5-1 and TRBJ2-5; 10 nucleotides align to TRBD2. The CDR3 spans 14 residues. V trimming: 7 bases; J trimming: 5 bases; junction bases outside the gene matches: 8. Germline CDR1 is SGHRS and CDR2 is YFSETQ. This CDR3 is CASSPGLASETQYF. The CDR3 nucleotides are TGCGCCAGCTCCCCGGGACTAGCGTCGGAGACCCAGTACTTC.

The gene calls are TRBV12-3 or TRBV12-4 and TRBJ1-1; D gene uncertain. V lost 1 base to trimming and J lost 1 base, with 7 bases between them. The CDR3 is 14 amino acids. CDR3 residues: CASSLGQKNTEAFF. CDR3 DNA sequence: TGTGCCAGCAGTTTAGGGCAGAAGAACACTGAAGCTTTCTTT.

This clonotype was counted many times. The chain has TRBV4-3 and TRBJ1-3; a weak D match, TRBD1 (5 bases). V lost 4 bases and J 3 bases, leaving 10 bases between the germline ends. The CDR3 has 14 amino acids. Germline lookup yields CDR1 LGHNA and CDR2 YSLEER. The chain's CDR3 is CASSPWDRGNTIYF. CDR3 DNA: TGCGCCAGCAGCCCCTGGGACCGTGGAAACACCATATATTTT.

This clonotype was counted only a few times. The chain links TRBV7-9 to TRBJ1-1; tentatively, D is TRBD1 (5 bases). V dropped 5 bases and J dropped 0 bases, with 13 bases sitting between them. This CDR3 region has 15 residues. Germline V gives CDR1 SEHNR, CDR2 FQNEAQ (reference sequence). The CDR3 region has the DNA TGTGCCAGCAGCGTGGGACGGACGCTGAACACTGAAGCTTTCTTT. It encodes CASSVGRTLNTEAFF.

The chain is built from TRBV7-8 and TRBJ2-5; 11 nucleotides line up with TRBD2. After removal of 5 bases from V and 4 bases from J, the junction contained 12 bases not matched to a gene. This CDR3 has 17 residues. CDR1 SGHVS and CDR2 FQNEAQ come from the germline V gene. The CDR3 DNA follows: TGTGCCAGCAGCCTAAAGTGGGGACTAGCGGTTGGAGAGACCCAGTACTTC. Translation: CASSLKWGLAVGETQYF. The whole variable domain, filled in from reference TRBV7-8 and TRBJ2-5, reads GAGVSQSPRYKVAKRGQDVALRCDPISGHVSLFWYQQALGQGPEFLTYFQNEAQLDKSGLPSDRFFAERPEGSVSTLKIQRTQQEDSAVYLCASSLKWGLAVGETQYFGPGTRLLVL.

J is TRBJ1-1 and V is TRBV18; possible D gene TRBD1, 6 bases. The V end lost 2 bases, the J end lost 2 bases, and 12 bases lay between the germline ends. Germline values: CDR1 KGHSH, CDR2 LQKENI. The CDR3 has 15 residues. The CDR3 reads CASSPKTGANTEAFF. CDR3 DNA: TGTGCCAGCTCACCAAAAACGGGGGCAAACACTGAAGCTTTCTTT.

This clonotype was found a few times. The V call is TRBV25-1, the J call TRBJ1-1; no definite D call. Germline CDR1 and CDR2: MGHDK and SYGVNS. Trimming took off 6 bases at V and 2 bases at J, with 10 bases between the two ends. The CDR3 length is 13 residues. The CDR3 protein is CASSRSINTEAFF. The CDR3 nucleotides are TGTGCCAGCAGCCGGTCGATCAACACTGAAGCTTTCTTT.

This clonotype was seen a handful of times. The rearrangement links TRBV7-9 to TRBJ2-1; TRBD1 aligns across 12 bases. The germline V gene encodes CDR1 SEHNR and CDR2 FQNEAQ (reference sequence). The CDR3 spans 14 residues. Trimming cost V 3 bases and J 8 bases; bases outside gene matches: 2. DNA for the CDR3: TGTGCCAGCAGCTTTGGGACAGGGGGCGATGAGCAGTTCTTC. Amino acid sequence: CASSFGTGGDEQFF.

The V call is TRBV5-1, the J call TRBJ1-2; TRBD1 agrees at 7 bases. The V gene end was trimmed by 3 bases and the J gene end by 6 bases; junction bases not matched to a gene: 8. The CDR3 loop spans 14 amino acids. Looked up from germline, CDR1 is SGHRS and CDR2 is YFSETQ. CDR3: CASSWDRPTHGYTF. The CDR3, as DNA: TGCGCCAGCAGCTGGGACAGACCAACGCATGGCTACACCTTC.

The chain is built from TRBV11-2 and TRBJ1-1; D might be TRBD1 (6 bases). The CDR3 is 15 residues long. V lost 5 bases and J lost 1, with 14 bases in between. Germline CDR1 is SGHAT and CDR2 is FQNNGV. Here the CDR3 reads CASSTQGSTNTEAFF. The CDR3 DNA is TGTGCCAGCAGCACTCAGGGGTCGACGAACACTGAAGCTTTCTTT.

This clonotype was observed many times. V and J are TRBV7-2 and TRBJ2-2; no firm D call. From germline, CDR1 is SGHTA and CDR2 FQGNSA. There are 14 residues in the CDR3. Deletions cut 2 bases from V and 5 bases from J, with 9 bases between. This CDR3 reads CASSLIGWTGELFF. CDR3 coding DNA: TGTGCCAGCAGCTTAATCGGGTGGACCGGGGAGCTGTTTTTT.

This clonotype was seen only a few times. CDR3 loop: CASSYSSRAGNEQFF. The CDR3 nucleotides are TGTGCCAGCAGTTACTCGAGCAGGGCGGGCAATGAGCAGTTCTTC. This chain connects TRBV6-5 to TRBJ2-1; D assignment may be TRBD1 or TRBD2 (5 bases each). V was pared by 0 bases and J by 6 bases, with 12 bases between. Germline CDR1 MNHEY, CDR2 SVGAGI. CDR3 size: 15 residues.

This clonotype came up many times. This chain connects TRBV7-8 to TRBJ1-1, with TRBD1 matching 11 bases. With 3 bases clipped from V and 3 bases from J, the junction kept 9 bases outside the gene matches. This CDR3 is built from 17 residues. Germline CDR1 is SGHVS and CDR2 is FQNEAQ. The CDR3 bases are TGTGCCAGCAGCTTGTGGACAGGGGGCATGAGGGACACTGAAGCTTTCTTT. Protein sequence: CASSLWTGGMRDTEAFF.